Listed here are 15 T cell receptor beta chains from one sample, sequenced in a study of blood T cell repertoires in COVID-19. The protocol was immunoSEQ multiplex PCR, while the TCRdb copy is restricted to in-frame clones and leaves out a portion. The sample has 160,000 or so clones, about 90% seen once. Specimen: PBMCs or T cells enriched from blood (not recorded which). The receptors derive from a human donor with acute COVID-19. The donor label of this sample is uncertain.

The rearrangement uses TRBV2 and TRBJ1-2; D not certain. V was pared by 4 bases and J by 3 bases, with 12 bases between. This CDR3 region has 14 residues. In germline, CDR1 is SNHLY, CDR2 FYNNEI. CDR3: CASSGWRGDYGYTF. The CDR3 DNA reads TGTGCCAGCAGTGGGTGGAGAGGCGACTATGGCTACACCTTC.

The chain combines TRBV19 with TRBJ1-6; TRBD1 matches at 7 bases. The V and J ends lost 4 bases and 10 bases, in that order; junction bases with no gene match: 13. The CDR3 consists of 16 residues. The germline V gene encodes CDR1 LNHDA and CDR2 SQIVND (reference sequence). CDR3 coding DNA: TGTGCCAGTAGTACCCTAAACAGGGGAACAGGATCACCCCTCCACTTT. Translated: CASSTLNRGTGSPLHF.

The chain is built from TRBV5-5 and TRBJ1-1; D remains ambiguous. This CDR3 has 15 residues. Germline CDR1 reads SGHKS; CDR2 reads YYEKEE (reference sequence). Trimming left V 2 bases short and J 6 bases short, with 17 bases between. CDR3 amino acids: CASSFRGGGTAEAFF. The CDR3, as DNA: TGTGCCAGCAGCTTTCGGGGAGGTGGTACGGCTGAAGCTTTCTTT.

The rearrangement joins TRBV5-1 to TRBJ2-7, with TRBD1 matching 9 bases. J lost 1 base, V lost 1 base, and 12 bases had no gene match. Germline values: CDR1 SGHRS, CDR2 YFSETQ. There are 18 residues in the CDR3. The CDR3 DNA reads TGCGCCAGCAGCTTGCGTCCCGGGACAGGGTCAGGGTCCTACGAGCAGTACTTC. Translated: CASSLRPGTGSGSYEQYF.

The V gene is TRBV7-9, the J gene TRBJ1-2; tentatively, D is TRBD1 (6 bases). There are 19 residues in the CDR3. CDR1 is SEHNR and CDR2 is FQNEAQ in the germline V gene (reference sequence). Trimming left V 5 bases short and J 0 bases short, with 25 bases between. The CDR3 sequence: CASSRGSGDWTDSNYGYTF. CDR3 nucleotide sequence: TGTGCCAGCAGCCGTGGTAGCGGGGACTGGACAGATTCTAACTATGGCTACACCTTC.

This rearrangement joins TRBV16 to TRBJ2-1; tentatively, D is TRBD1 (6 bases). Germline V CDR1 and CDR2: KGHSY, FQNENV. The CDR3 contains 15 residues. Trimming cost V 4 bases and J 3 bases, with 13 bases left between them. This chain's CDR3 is CASSRGVDSYNEQFF. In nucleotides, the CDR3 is TGTGCCAGCAGCCGAGGGGTGGACAGCTACAATGAGCAGTTCTTC.

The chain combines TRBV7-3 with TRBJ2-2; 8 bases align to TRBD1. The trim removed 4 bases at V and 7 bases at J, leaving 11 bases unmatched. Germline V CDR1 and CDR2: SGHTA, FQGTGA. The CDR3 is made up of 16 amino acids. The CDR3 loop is CASSSTPRQGHGELFF. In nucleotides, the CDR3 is TGTGCCAGCAGCTCGACACCGAGACAGGGGCACGGGGAGCTGTTTTTT. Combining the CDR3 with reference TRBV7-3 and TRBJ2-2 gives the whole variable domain GAGVSQTPSNKVTEKGKYVELRCDPISGHTALYWYRQSLGQGPEFLIYFQGTGAADDSGLPNDRFFAVRPEGSVSTLKIQRTERGDSAVYLCASSSTPRQGHGELFFGEGSRLTVL.

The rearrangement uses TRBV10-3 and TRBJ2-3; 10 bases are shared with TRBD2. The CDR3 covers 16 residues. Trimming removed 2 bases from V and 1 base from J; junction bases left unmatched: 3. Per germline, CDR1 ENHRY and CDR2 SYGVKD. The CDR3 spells CAISEAGTSGTDTQYF. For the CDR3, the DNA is TGTGCCATCAGTGAGGCCGGGACTAGCGGCACAGATACGCAGTATTTT.

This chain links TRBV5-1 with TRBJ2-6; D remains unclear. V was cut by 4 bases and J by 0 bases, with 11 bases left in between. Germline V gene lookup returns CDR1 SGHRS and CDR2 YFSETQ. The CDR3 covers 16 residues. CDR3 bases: TGCGCCAGCAGCCCGCTGGCCCACTCTGGGGCCAACGTCCTGACTTTC. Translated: CASSPLAHSGANVLTF.

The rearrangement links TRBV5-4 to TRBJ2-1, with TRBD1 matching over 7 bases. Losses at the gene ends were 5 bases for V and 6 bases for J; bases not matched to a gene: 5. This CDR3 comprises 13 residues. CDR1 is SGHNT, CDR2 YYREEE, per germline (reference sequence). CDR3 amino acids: CASSWGQSNEQFF. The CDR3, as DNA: TGTGCCAGCAGTTGGGGACAGAGCAATGAGCAGTTCTTC.

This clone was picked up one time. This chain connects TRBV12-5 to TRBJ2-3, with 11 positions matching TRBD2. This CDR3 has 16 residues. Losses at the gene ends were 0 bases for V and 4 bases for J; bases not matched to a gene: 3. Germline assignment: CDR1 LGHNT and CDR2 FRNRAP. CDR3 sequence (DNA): TGTGCTAGTGGTTTGGTACTGGGACTAGCGGCAGATACGCAGTATTTT. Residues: CASGLVLGLAADTQYF.

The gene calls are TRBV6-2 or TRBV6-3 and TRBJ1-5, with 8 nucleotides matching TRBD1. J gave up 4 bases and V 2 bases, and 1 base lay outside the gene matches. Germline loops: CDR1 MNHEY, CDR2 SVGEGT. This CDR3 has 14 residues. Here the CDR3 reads CASSYRQGNQPQHF. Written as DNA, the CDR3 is TGTGCCAGCAGTTACCGACAGGGGAATCAGCCCCAGCATTTT.

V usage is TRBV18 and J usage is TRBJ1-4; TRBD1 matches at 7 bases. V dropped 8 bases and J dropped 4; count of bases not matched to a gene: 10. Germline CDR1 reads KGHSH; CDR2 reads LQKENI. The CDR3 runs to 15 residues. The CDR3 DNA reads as TGTGCCAGCCCTCCTTCGCGACAGGGTAATGAAAAACTGTTTTTT. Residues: CASPPSRQGNEKLFF.

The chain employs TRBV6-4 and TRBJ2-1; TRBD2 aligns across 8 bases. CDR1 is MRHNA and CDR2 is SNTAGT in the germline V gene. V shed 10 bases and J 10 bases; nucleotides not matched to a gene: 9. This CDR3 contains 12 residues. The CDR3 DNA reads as TGTGCCACTTCCCGGGGGGGGCTCGAGCAGTTCTTC. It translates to CATSRGGLEQFF.

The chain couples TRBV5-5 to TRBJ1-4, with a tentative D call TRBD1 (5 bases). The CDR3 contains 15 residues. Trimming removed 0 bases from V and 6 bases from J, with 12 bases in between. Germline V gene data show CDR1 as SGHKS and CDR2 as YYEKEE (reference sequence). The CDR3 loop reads CASSLEGWGDEKLFF. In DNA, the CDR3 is TGTGCCAGCAGCTTGGAGGGATGGGGGGATGAAAAACTGTTTTTT.